This passage covers 14 T cell receptor beta chains from one sample sequenced in a study of T cells after yellow fever vaccination. TCRdb itself ran the 5' RACE reads through MiXCR, one entry per CDR3 protein. The sample consists of hundreds of thousands of distinct CDR3 sequences, 13% of them appearing once. Sequencing used PBMCs, obtained on the day of the yellow fever booster vaccination. The receptors come from a man aged 25 to 45 who received the YFV17D yellow fever vaccine.

The chain joins TRBV6-1 to TRBJ2-1; tentative D call: TRBD1 (7 bases). Deletions cut 7 bases from V and 4 bases from J, with 14 bases between. Germline V gives CDR1 MNHNS, CDR2 SASEGT. The CDR3 runs 14 residues. The CDR3 region has the DNA TGTGCCAGCAATCTACAGGGGACTTACAATGAGCAGTTCTTC. Its protein is CASNLQGTYNEQFF.

This chain links TRBV10-2 with TRBJ2-2; maybe TRBD1 (8 bases). V was trimmed by 6 bases and J by 7 bases, leaving 15 bases between them. CDR1 is WSHSY and CDR2 is SAAADI in the germline V gene. This CDR3 has 14 amino acids. The CDR3 loop is CASRITGGGGELFF. CDR3 DNA: TGCGCCAGCAGAATAACAGGGGGGGGCGGGGAGCTGTTTTTT.

This clonotype has a count of ten or more. The chain is built from TRBV7-2 and TRBJ2-4, with D perhaps matching TRBD2 (6 bases). The CDR3 runs 15 residues. V was shortened by 2 bases and J by 8 bases, with 16 bases between the two germline ends. CDR1 SGHTA and CDR2 FQGNSA come from the germline V gene. This CDR3 reads CASSLQRARADIQYF. CDR3 nucleotides: TGTGCCAGCAGCTTACAGCGGGCGCGGGCAGACATTCAGTACTTC.

J is TRBJ2-1 and V is TRBV5-1, with 7 positions matching TRBD1. Losses at the gene ends were 1 base for V and 7 bases for J; bases not matched to a gene: 5. The germline gives CDR1 SGHRS, CDR2 YFSETQ. CDR3 length: 14 residues. CDR3 nucleotides: TGCGCCAGCAGCTTGAATCACAGGGGAAATGAGCAGTTCTTC. It translates to CASSLNHRGNEQFF.

J is TRBJ1-3 and V is TRBV9, with TRBD1 identical over 7 bases. This CDR3 spans 17 amino acids. Germline CDR1 reads SGDLS; CDR2 reads YYNGEE. V was clipped by 2 bases and J by 0 bases; unmatched bases: 8. The CDR3 sequence is CASSVVTGLNSGNTIYF. The CDR3 DNA sequence: TGTGCCAGCAGCGTGGTGACAGGGCTGAACTCTGGAAACACCATATATTTT. Combining the CDR3 with reference TRBV9 and TRBJ1-3 gives the whole variable domain DSGVTQTPKHLITATGQRVTLRCSPRSGDLSVYWYQQSLDQGLQFLIQYYNGEERAKGNILERFSAQQFPDLHSELNLSSLELGDSALYFCASSVVTGLNSGNTIYFGEGSWLTVV.

The CDR3 reads CASSYPATSTDTQYF. The CDR3, as DNA: TGCGCCAGCAGCTATCCGGCCACTAGCACAGATACGCAGTATTTT. The gene calls are TRBV5-1 and TRBJ2-3; D not resolved. Trimming shortened V by 3 bases and J by 0 bases, and 11 bases separated the two germline ends. From germline, CDR1 is SGHRS and CDR2 YFSETQ. This CDR3 region has 15 residues.

This clonotype was found many times. The chain links TRBV11-2 to TRBJ2-7; maybe TRBD2 (6 bases). Trimming removed 4 bases from V and 4 bases from J, with 17 bases in between. The germline V gene has CDR1 SGHAT and CDR2 FQNNGV. This CDR3 comprises 15 residues. The CDR3 spells CASSSSSGSVYEQYF. The CDR3 DNA follows: TGTGCCAGCAGCTCTAGTAGCGGCAGTGTGTACGAGCAGTACTTC.

This clonotype was observed a few times. V usage is TRBV27 and J usage is TRBJ2-7; D might be TRBD2 (5 bases). The V gene lost 8 bases and the J gene lost 6 bases, with 20 bases spanning the gap. There are 14 residues in the CDR3. Germline CDR1 reads MNHEY; CDR2 reads SMNVEV (reference sequence). The CDR3 reads CASAPPSKPLEQYF. CDR3 DNA: TGTGCCAGCGCCCCGCCTAGCAAGCCTCTCGAGCAGTACTTC.

This clonotype was observed many times. This chain connects TRBV20-1 to TRBJ1-1; D is perhaps TRBD1 (5 bases). The CDR3 sequence is 15 residues long. The V end lost 6 bases, the J end lost 1 base, and 18 bases lay between the germline ends. Germline values: CDR1 DFQATT, CDR2 SNEGSKA (reference sequence). CDR3 in DNA: TGCAGTGCGATATCTCCATGGGGCCAGAACACTGAAGCTTTCTTT. Translating gives CSAISPWGQNTEAFF.

CDR3 DNA sequence: TGCGCCAGCAGCTTGGTTTTGGGGAATTTCTACAATGAGCAGTTCTTC. Its translation: CASSLVLGNFYNEQFF. The chain recombines TRBV5-1 with TRBJ2-1; D is uncertain. CDR1 SGHRS and CDR2 YFSETQ come from the germline V gene. There are 16 residues in the CDR3. Trimming took off 0 bases at V and 3 bases at J, with 13 bases between the two ends.

A few counts support this clonotype. This sequence joins TRBV4-3 and TRBJ1-4; 8 nucleotides match TRBD1. Germline V CDR1 and CDR2: LGHNA, YSLEER. Unmatched junction bases numbered 11, after V lost 5 bases and J lost 3 bases. CDR3 size: 17 residues. CDR3 DNA sequence: TGCGCCAGCAGCTCTAACCTCTTCAGGGGGCCTAATGAAAAACTGTTTTTT. This codes for CASSSNLFRGPNEKLFF.

The chain couples TRBV19 to TRBJ2-1, with a weak D call TRBD1 (6 bases). The CDR3 consists of 13 residues. Germline V CDR1 and CDR2: LNHDA, SQIVND (reference sequence). The ends were cut back, 3 bases at V and 4 bases at J, with 7 bases in the middle. CDR3 in amino acids: CASSIRGYNEQFF. CDR3 in DNA: TGTGCCAGTAGTATTAGGGGGTACAATGAGCAGTTCTTC.

The chain links TRBV14 to TRBJ2-7, with D tentatively TRBD2 (6 bases). In germline, CDR1 is SGHDN, CDR2 FVKESK. The CDR3 length is 11 residues. V dropped 5 bases and J dropped 7 bases, with 9 bases sitting between them. CDR3 coding DNA: TGTGCCAGCAGCGCTCTAGCGGAGCAGTACTTC. This encodes CASSALAEQYF.

This clonotype was counted only a few times. The V and J genes are TRBV29-1 and TRBJ1-1; D unresolved. This CDR3 comprises 14 residues. CDR1 and CDR2 (germline): SQVTM, ANQGSEA. The V and J ends lost 6 bases and 0 bases respectively, with 14 bases between them. The CDR3 DNA reads as TGCAGCGTACCCAGGTCTCCCATGAACACTGAAGCTTTCTTT. Protein sequence: CSVPRSPMNTEAFF. Together with reference TRBV29-1 and TRBJ1-1, the CDR3 gives the full variable domain: SAVISQKPSRDICQRGTSLTIQCQVDSQVTMMFWYRQQPGQSLTLIATANQGSEATYESGFVIDKFPISRPNLTFSTLTVSNMSPEDSSIYLCSVPRSPMNTEAFFGQGTRLTVV.